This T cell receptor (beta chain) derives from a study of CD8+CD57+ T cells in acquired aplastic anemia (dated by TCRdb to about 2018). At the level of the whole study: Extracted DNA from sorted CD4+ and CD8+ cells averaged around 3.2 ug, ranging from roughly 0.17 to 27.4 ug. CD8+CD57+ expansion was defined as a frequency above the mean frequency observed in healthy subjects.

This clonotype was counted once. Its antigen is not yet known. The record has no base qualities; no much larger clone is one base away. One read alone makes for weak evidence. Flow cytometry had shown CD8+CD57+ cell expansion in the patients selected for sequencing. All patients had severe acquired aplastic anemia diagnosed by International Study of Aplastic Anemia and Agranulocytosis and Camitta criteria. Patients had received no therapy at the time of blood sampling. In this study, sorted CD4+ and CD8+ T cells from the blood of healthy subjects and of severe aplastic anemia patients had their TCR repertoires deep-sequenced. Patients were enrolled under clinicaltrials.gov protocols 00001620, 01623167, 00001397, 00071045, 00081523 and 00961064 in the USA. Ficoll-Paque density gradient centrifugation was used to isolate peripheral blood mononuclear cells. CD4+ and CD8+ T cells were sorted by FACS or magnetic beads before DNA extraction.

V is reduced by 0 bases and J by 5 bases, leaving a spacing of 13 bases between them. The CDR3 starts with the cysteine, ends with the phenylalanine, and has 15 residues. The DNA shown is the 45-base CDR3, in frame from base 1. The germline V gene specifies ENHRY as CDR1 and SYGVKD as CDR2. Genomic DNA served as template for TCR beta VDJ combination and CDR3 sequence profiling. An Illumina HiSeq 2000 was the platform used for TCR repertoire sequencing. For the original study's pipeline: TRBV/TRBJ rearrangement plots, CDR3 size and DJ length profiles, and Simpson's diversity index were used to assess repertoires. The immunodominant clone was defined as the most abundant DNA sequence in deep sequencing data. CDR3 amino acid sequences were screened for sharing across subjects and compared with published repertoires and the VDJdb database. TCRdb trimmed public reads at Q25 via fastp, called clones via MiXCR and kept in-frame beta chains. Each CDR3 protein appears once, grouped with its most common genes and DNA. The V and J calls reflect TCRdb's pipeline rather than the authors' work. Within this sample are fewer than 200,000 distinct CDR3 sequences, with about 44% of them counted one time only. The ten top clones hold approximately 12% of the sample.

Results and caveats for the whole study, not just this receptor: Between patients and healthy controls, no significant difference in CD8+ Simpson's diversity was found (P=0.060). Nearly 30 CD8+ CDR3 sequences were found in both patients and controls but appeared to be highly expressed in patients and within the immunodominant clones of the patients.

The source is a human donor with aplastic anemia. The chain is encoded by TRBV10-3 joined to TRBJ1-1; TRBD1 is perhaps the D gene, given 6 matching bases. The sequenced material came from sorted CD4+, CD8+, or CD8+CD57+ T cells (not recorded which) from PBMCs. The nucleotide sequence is TGTGCCATCAGTGAGTCGACAGGCATTGGTACTGAAGCTTTCTTT. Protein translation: CAISESTGIGTEAFF.